This T cell receptor (beta chain) stems from a study of lymphopenia after photon versus proton radiotherapy. Study-level findings and limits: A bigger post-nadir fall in TCR diversity correlated inversely with survival time in deceased patients.

TCRdb keeps only in-frame clones here, not all; method: immunoSEQ multiplex PCR. Here the sample spans roughly 35,000 clones, under 90% being singletons. To note about this clone: Its target is unknown.

This receptor was taken from a man in his forties or fifties with gastric cancer. The sample here was peripheral blood, taken from a patient treated with photon-based radiotherapy.

The CDR3 DNA sequence: TGTGCCAGCAGCTTAGATTCCAATCGGGGCGGTGAGCAGTTCTTC. It yields the protein CASSLDSNRGGEQFF. V and J are TRBV11-3 and TRBJ2-1, with D possibly called TRBD1 or TRBD2 (5 bases each). V dropped 0 bases and J dropped 9 bases, with 15 bases sitting between them. Germline V gives CDR1 SGHNT, CDR2 YENEEA. The CDR3 is made up of 15 amino acids.